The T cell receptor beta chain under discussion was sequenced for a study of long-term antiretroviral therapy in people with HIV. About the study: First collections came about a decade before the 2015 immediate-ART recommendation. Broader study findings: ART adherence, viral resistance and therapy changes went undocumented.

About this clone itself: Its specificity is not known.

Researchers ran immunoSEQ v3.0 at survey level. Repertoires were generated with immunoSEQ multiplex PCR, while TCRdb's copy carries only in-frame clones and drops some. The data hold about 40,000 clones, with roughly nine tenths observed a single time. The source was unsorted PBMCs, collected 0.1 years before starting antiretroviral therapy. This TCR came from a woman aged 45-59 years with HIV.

CDR3 sequence: CASSRNHGQGPSYEQYF. In DNA form, the CDR3 reads TGCGCCAGCAGCCGGAACCATGGACAGGGGCCTTCCTACGAGCAGTACTTC. The J gene is TRBJ2-7, the V gene TRBV4-3; 9 bases fit TRBD1. V shed 4 bases and J 1 base; nucleotides not matched to a gene: 11. The CDR3 contains 17 residues. Per germline, CDR1 LGHNA and CDR2 YSLEER.